Listed below are T cell receptor beta chains from one sample, sequenced in a study of OX40 agonist ivuxolimab in advanced cancers. Sequencing was performed with immunoSEQ multiplex PCR; in TCRdb, only in-frame clones are kept and a portion is missing. The sample comprises 60,000 to 65,000 clones, roughly 90% of which are singletons, and about an eighth rests with the top ten. The source was CD4+ or CD8+ T cells sorted from blood, collected in a trial of the OX40 agonist ivuxolimab. These receptors all come from an adult with an advanced solid tumor such as melanoma, head and neck, liver or kidney cancer. Each CDR3 is given without its conserved first and last residue. The D gene is left open where the match is weak.

v_call cdr3_length d_call cdr3_aa
TRBV6-5 12 . ASSWRGSNTEAF
TRBV5-1 14 TRBD2 ASSLFLAGLKNIQY
TRBV6-5 9 . AIQAPGELF
TRBV6-5 12 . ASNRGPSYNEQF
TRBV11-2 14 . ASSLDYSYIAYEQY
TRBV7-9 12 TRBD2 ASSYLAGDGEQY
TRBV29-1 15 TRBD1 SVEEGPKGADTGELF
TRBV6-6 12 . ASSYSIQAGEAF
TRBV11-3 14 TRBD1 ASSPGTGVQDTEAF
TRBV7-8 13 . ASSFHLTGQETQY
TRBV7-9 13 TRBD2 ASSPTSGSTYEQY
TRBV9 12 . ASSVEPGPYEQY
TRBV28 15 . ASSLSLTFSGANVLT
TRBV29-1 14 . SVEEATGRPIYGYT
TRBV6-6 13 TRBD2 ASSLRTSGDNEQF
TRBV27 12 TRBD1 ASSQGTGGETQY
TRBV27 12 . ASSPLGLYYEQY
TRBV2 10 TRBD1 ATRDSSYEQY
TRBV27 14 TRBD1 ASSWLTGPRLYEQY
TRBV4-1 14 TRBD2 ASSQEAGVAYNEQF
TRBV2 13 . ASSEAQWGPNTQY
TRBV6-6 13 . ASRVAELGANVLT
TRBV7-8 14 TRBD2 ASELAGTGLVSEQF
TRBV25-1 11 . ASNPGDTGEAF
TRBV7-9 9 . ASSSTYEQY
TRBV5-6 13 . ASSFAGRGNQPQH
TRBV11-2 12 . ASSPPGRSGEQY
TRBV7-6 14 TRBD1 ASSLRWTGGNTEAF
TRBV7-8 13 . ASSLAIWGTGELF
TRBV4-1 13 . ASSQATGIGTEAF
TRBV11-2 14 TRBD1 ASSLMTGTATDTQY
TRBV27 11 . ASSFVSGDTQY
TRBV5-6 15 . ASSPTFGEVSYNEQF
TRBV29-1 14 TRBD2 SVRTSRTIIYNEQF
TRBV2 12 . ASTERLGYYEQY
TRBV11-2 14 . ASSLAPGTEGNEQF
TRBV19 21 TRBD2 ASSTETSSRPGGSLTPTGELF
TRBV4-1 12 TRBD1 ASSRDRGNQPQH
TRBV7-8 14 . ASSSRQSKSTDTQY
TRBV5-8 12 TRBD1 ASSVGQFNQPQH
TRBV19 13 TRBD1 ASSIGSEDRGSAF
TRBV27 12 . ASSLQGGNSPLH